These 2 T cell receptor beta chains were all obtained from the same sample, sequenced in a study of cytomegalovirus exposure and HLA in healthy donors (TCRdb year 2017). Libraries were constructed by the immunoSEQ multiplex PCR assay. Entries here come from immuneACCESS through TCRdb and include only in-frame sequences with V and J called. Some clones fail to appear in such tables; in the studies checked, an unresolved V gene covers under half of the shortfall, and the cause of the remainder is unknown. The sample table holds fewer than 200,000 clones, of which roughly 86% were seen once. More than 5.5% of the sample comes from the top ten. Sequencing was performed on PBMCs. Source of these receptors: a man aged 25 to 45 in good health and CMV-seropositive.

The chain links TRBV19 to TRBJ2-4; 7 bases fit TRBD2. V lost 8 bases to trimming and J lost 3 bases; unmatched junction nucleotides: 13. The germline gives CDR1 LNHDA, CDR2 SQIVND (reference sequence). This CDR3 is 16 amino acids long. This CDR3 reads CASCLGGTDFKNIQYF. The CDR3 DNA reads TGTGCCAGTTGCCTCGGGGGGACGGATTTCAAAAACATTCAGTACTTC.

This sequence joins TRBV6-6 and TRBJ1-1; 7 nucleotides agree with TRBD1. Germline CDR1 MNHNY, CDR2 SVGAGI (reference sequence). The CDR3 runs 14 residues. The V gene end was trimmed by 5 bases and the J gene end by 6 bases; junction bases not matched to a gene: 9. DNA for the CDR3: TGTGCCAGCAGTACAGGAAACAGGGGCCCTGAAGCTTTCTTT. This codes for CASSTGNRGPEAFF.